The clone carrying this TCR beta chain occurred many times. Its antigen is unknown. This CDR3 spans 12 amino acids. In germline, CDR1 is SGHTA, CDR2 FQGNSA. Between the trimmed V and J ends, which lost 4 bases and 0 bases, there was a span of 4 bases. The source of the sample is a study of response to subunit inactivated influenza vaccine. Study results and limitations: Authors suggested each seasonal influenza vaccination recruits few new T cells.

TCRdb independently ran MiXCR on the RT-PCR reads; one entry per CDR3 protein. This table holds fewer than 600,000 distinct CDR3 sequences, around 7.9% found once. The sequencing here drew on PBMCs from blood, taken less than 30 months after vaccination. The receptor comes from a man aged 50 to 69 who received an inactivated influenza vaccine. The V gene is TRBV7-2, the J gene TRBJ2-7, with D unresolved. CDR3 sequence reads: CASSSISYEQYF. The CDR3 DNA is TGTGCCAGCAGCTCTATCTCCTACGAGCAGTACTTC.